Presented here are 3 T cell receptor beta chains from one specimen sequenced in a study of T cell changes during pregnancy in multiple sclerosis. This table comes from immunoSEQ multiplex PCR, and its TCRdb copy is limited to in-frame clones, with some not included. The sample gives more than 35,000 clones, approximately 94% of which show up once; 0.3% to 0.45% is in the top ten. The specimen was CD4+ T cells from peripheral blood mononuclear cells, collected in the second trimester of pregnancy. These TCRs come from a female donor with multiple sclerosis, enrolled in a pregnancy study.

The V call is TRBV5-1, the J call TRBJ1-4, with TRBD1 matching 9 bases. V shed 4 bases and J 8 bases; nucleotides not matched to a gene: 6. Germline V lookup: CDR1 SGHRS, CDR2 YFSETQ. The CDR3 is 14 residues long. CDR3 DNA sequence: TGCGCCAGCAGCCCTACAGGGGGCTTGGAAAAACTGTTTTTT. This sequence encodes CASSPTGGLEKLFF.

The CDR3 here is CASQNGLNSPLHF. CDR3 DNA sequence: TGTGCCAGTCAAAATGGACTAAATTCACCCCTCCACTTT. The chain joins TRBV19 to TRBJ1-6, with unresolved D. The germline V gene encodes CDR1 LNHDA and CDR2 SQIVND (reference sequence). V was shortened by 8 bases and J by 7 bases, with 12 bases between the two germline ends. The CDR3 contains 13 residues.

The V gene is TRBV11-3, the J gene TRBJ2-5; the match to TRBD2 covers 14 bases. The germline V gene encodes CDR1 SGHNT and CDR2 YENEEA. The J segment lost 5 bases and the V segment lost 5 bases, leaving 4 bases of the junction unmatched. CDR3 length: 15 amino acids. In DNA, the CDR3 is TGTGCCAGCAGCGCGGGACTAGCGGGAGTCGAGACCCAGTACTTC. The encoded protein is CASSAGLAGVETQYF.